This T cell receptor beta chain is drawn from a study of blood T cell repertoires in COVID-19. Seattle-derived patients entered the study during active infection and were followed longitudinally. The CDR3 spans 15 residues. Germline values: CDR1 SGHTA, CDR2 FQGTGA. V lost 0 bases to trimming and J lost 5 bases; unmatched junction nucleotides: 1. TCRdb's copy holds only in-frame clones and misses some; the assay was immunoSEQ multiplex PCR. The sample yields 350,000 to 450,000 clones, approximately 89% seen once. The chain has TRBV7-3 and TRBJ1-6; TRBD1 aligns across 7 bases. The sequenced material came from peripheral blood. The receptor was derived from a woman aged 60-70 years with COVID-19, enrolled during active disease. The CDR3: CASSLTGQNNSPLHF. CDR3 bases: TGTGCCAGCAGCTTAACGGGACAGAATAATTCACCCCTCCACTTT.